The 9 T cell receptor beta chains below come from one sample, sequenced in a study of blood T cell repertoires in COVID-19. The table came from immunoSEQ multiplex PCR; TCRdb's copy has only in-frame clones and leaves some out. This table has 270,000 or so clones, about 86% appearing once. Specimen: peripheral blood. The receptors were gathered from a woman in her thirties with COVID-19, enrolled during active disease.

This chain uses TRBV11-3 with TRBJ2-5; D may be TRBD2 (5 bases). Deletions cut 4 bases from V and 4 bases from J, with 10 bases between. The CDR3 covers 13 residues. Germline CDR1 and CDR2: SGHNT and YENEEA. The CDR3 sequence: CASSYTRIETQYF. DNA of the CDR3: TGTGCCAGCAGCTATACTAGAATAGAGACCCAGTACTTC.

The V and J genes are TRBV6-1 and TRBJ2-7; the D gene is possibly TRBD1 (6 bases). The length of the CDR3 is 13 residues. V dropped 1 base and J dropped 2 bases, with 6 bases sitting between them. In germline, CDR1 is MNHNS, CDR2 SASEGT. The CDR3 here is CASSEGGPYEQYF. The CDR3 nucleotides read TGTGCCAGCAGTGAAGGGGGGCCCTACGAGCAGTACTTC.

As DNA, the CDR3 is TGTGCCAGCAGCTTACGGCGGGGGGGCAGCACCGGGGAGCTGTTTTTT. It is translated as CASSLRRGGSTGELFF. This chain uses TRBV13 with TRBJ2-2, with 9 positions matching TRBD2. Trimming took 2 bases from V and 4 from J; bases not matched to a gene: 5. Looked up from germline, CDR1 is PRHDT and CDR2 is FYEKMQ (reference sequence). CDR3 size: 16 residues. Using reference TRBV13 and TRBJ2-2 for the parts outside the CDR3, the full variable domain is AAGVIQSPRHLIKEKRETATLKCYPIPRHDTVYWYQQGPGQDPQFLISFYEKMQSDKGSIPDRFSAQQFSDYHSELNMSSLELGDSALYFCASSLRRGGSTGELFFGEGSRLTVL.

The V call is TRBV2, the J call TRBJ2-7; 9 nucleotides agree with TRBD1. Germline V gene sequence: CDR1 SNHLY, CDR2 FYNNEI. V shed 7 bases, J shed 5 bases, and the junction held 6 bases outside the gene matches. CDR3 length: 13 residues. CDR3 region: CASNPDRGDEQYF. CDR3 DNA: TGTGCCAGCAACCCGGACAGGGGCGACGAGCAGTACTTC.

This clone came up a few times. This rearrangement joins TRBV5-1 to TRBJ2-5, with 8 nucleotides matching TRBD1. The V gene's germline CDR1 is SGHRS and CDR2 YFSETQ. Trimming removed 4 bases from V and 4 bases from J; junction bases left unmatched: 12. The CDR3 consists of 16 residues. In DNA form, the CDR3 reads TGCGCCAGCAGCGTAGTAGGACAGGGCGGCGGAGAGACCCAGTACTTC. Translating gives CASSVVGQGGGETQYF.

Of note for this clone: The same CDR3 arises from other DNA sequences in this sample as well. J is TRBJ2-7 and V is TRBV11-2; no clear D. The V gene lost 1 base and the J gene lost 4 bases, with 5 bases spanning the gap. Germline V lookup: CDR1 SGHAT, CDR2 FQNNGV. The CDR3 totals 12 residues. This CDR3 is CASSLGLYEQYF. The DNA for the CDR3 is TGTGCCAGCAGCTTAGGTCTTTACGAGCAGTACTTC.

V gene TRBV29-1 combines with J gene TRBJ2-7; 8 nucleotides align to TRBD1. J lost 5 bases, V lost 4 bases, and 4 bases had no gene match. From germline, CDR1 is SQVTM and CDR2 ANQGSEA. CDR3 length equals 12 residues. Here the CDR3 reads CSVGTGFDEQYF. CDR3 in DNA: TGCAGCGTTGGGACAGGGTTTGACGAGCAGTACTTC.

This sequence joins TRBV7-6 and TRBJ2-5, with TRBD2 matching 10 bases. V shed 6 bases and J 5 bases; nucleotides not matched to a gene: 18. The CDR3 contains 18 residues. From germline, CDR1 is SGHVS and CDR2 FNYEAQ. Here the CDR3 DNA reads TGTGCCAGCAGTTTTGGAGGGGGTCTAGCGGGGGTCGGTGAGACCCAGTACTTC. This codes for CASSFGGGLAGVGETQYF.

The table lists this clone with a count of one. This chain links TRBV19 with TRBJ1-5; tentative D call: TRBD1 (5 bases). Germline V gene lookup returns CDR1 LNHDA and CDR2 SQIVND (reference sequence). The CDR3 spans 17 residues. Trimming removed 6 bases at V and 1 base at J, with 19 bases between. In DNA, the CDR3 is TGTGCCAGTAGCCCCCCCCCTGGGGGGTTGAGCAATCAGCCCCAGCATTTT. Protein: CASSPPPGGLSNQPQHF.